One sample yielded the 4 T cell receptor beta chains listed below, sequenced in a study of cytomegalovirus exposure and HLA in healthy donors. Here immunoSEQ multiplex PCR was the method, and the copy in TCRdb shows in-frame clones only, minus some. The sample holds about 38,000 clones, around 93% seen once. The sample taken for sequencing was PBMCs. The source of these receptors is a man between 18 and 29 years old in good health and CMV-seronegative.

V and J are TRBV27 and TRBJ2-2; 9 bases line up with TRBD1. V shed 5 bases and J 5 bases; nucleotides not matched to a gene: 9. The CDR3 is made up of 16 amino acids. Germline values: CDR1 MNHEY, CDR2 SMNVEV (reference sequence). CDR3 in DNA: TGTGCCAGCAGTCTGGAGGACAGGGGACATACCGGGGAGCTGTTTTTT. Residues: CASSLEDRGHTGELFF.

This clone was seen only once. This sequence joins TRBV7-2 and TRBJ1-5, with 8 bases lining up with TRBD1. The V and J ends lost 2 bases and 7 bases, in that order; junction bases with no gene match: 7. CDR3 size: 15 residues. Germline values: CDR1 SGHTA, CDR2 FQGNSA. CDR3 nucleotide sequence: TGTGCCAGCAGCTTAACTCAGGGGGCAGGGCAGCCCCAGCATTTT. This translates into CASSLTQGAGQPQHF.

This chain joins TRBV30 and TRBJ1-4; D not certain. Germline CDR1 is GTSNPN and CDR2 is SVGIG (reference sequence). CDR3 length equals 11 residues. Trimming pared 1 base from V and 7 bases from J, leaving 4 bases between. This chain's CDR3 is CAWSGGEKLFF. In DNA form, the CDR3 reads TGTGCCTGGAGTGGAGGTGAAAAACTGTTTTTT.

This sequence joins TRBV7-2 and TRBJ1-4; D is perhaps TRBD1 (5 bases). Looked up from germline, CDR1 is SGHTA and CDR2 is FQGNSA. Trimming removed 1 base from V and 4 bases from J, with 16 bases in between. The CDR3 spans 17 residues. This CDR3 reads CASSLGGRQILNEKLFF. The CDR3 nucleotides are TGTGCCAGCAGCTTAGGGGGTAGACAGATACTTAATGAAAAACTGTTTTTT.